In this sample, the clone carrying this T cell receptor beta chain turned up a few times. Each of the patients experienced relapse following autologous stem cell transplantation, and their brentuximab vedotin exposure differed. Clones were read by immunoSEQ multiplex PCR, and TCRdb kept only the in-frame ones, dropping some. The data show fewer than 15,000 clones, roughly 80% seen once. This sample was included in a study of PD-1 blockade in classical Hodgkin lymphoma. V was shortened by 6 bases and J by 5 bases, with 24 bases between the two germline ends. Germline assignment: CDR1 ENHRY and CDR2 SYGVKD. The CDR3 runs to 17 residues.

The rearrangement joins TRBV10-3 to TRBJ2-3, with D tentatively TRBD1 or TRBD2 (5 bases each). The sample consisted of peripheral blood mononuclear cells (PBMCs), taken at baseline. The sequence was collected from a human donor with classical Hodgkin lymphoma. DNA for the CDR3: TGTGCCATCAGCCAAGGGACGGACGGAGGCCATGGAGATACGCAGTATTTT. Amino acids: CAISQGTDGGHGDTQYF.